This T cell receptor (beta chain) was captured by sequencing in a study of control samples from healthy donors and cancer patients. Sequenced by immunoSEQ multiplex PCR; TCRdb stores in-frame clones only, minus some. The table has around 82,000 clones, around 89% seen once. The sequenced sample consisted of blood. The sequence was obtained from a man aged 45 to 65 in good health.

As DNA, the CDR3 is TGTGCCAGCAGCTACGGGGGTAACTATGGCTACACCTTC. This encodes CASSYGGNYGYTF. The rearrangement joins TRBV5-5 to TRBJ1-2, with D maybe TRBD1 (5 bases). Per germline, CDR1 SGHKS and CDR2 YYEKEE (reference sequence). V was clipped by 3 bases and J by 1 base, with 7 bases between them. The CDR3 sequence is 13 residues long.